The 27 T cell receptor beta chains below come from one sample, sequenced in a study of shared clonotypes between healthy human individuals. Measured with immunoSEQ multiplex PCR; TCRdb has only the in-frame clones, and not every one. The sample lists around 440,000 clones, roughly four fifths occurring once. Sequenced: PBMCs. These receptors came from a woman in her forties in good health. Some clones in this sample may be carry-over from other donors' samples.

The chain carries TRBV27 and TRBJ2-1, with D possibly being TRBD2 (8 bases). CDR1 and CDR2 (germline): MNHEY, SMNVEV (reference sequence). The CDR3 covers 16 residues. Trimming cost V 8 bases and J 0 bases, with 17 bases left between them. In nucleotides, the CDR3 is TGTGCCAGCGCCCGGGAGGGGGCTAGCTCCTACAATGAGCAGTTCTTC. This encodes CASAREGASSYNEQFF.

This clone has a handful of counts. V gene TRBV5-1 combines with J gene TRBJ2-5; D ambiguous. TRBJ2-7 matches the DNA end more closely, so the J call is doubtful. Germline values: CDR1 SGHRS, CDR2 YFSETQ. The CDR3 length is 15 residues. In DNA form, the CDR3 reads TGCGCCAGCAGCTTGCTCGGCAGCACGCTCTACGAGCAGTACTTC. Translated: CASSLLGSTLYEQYF.

This clone was seen just once. The V call is TRBV9, the J call TRBJ2-7; TRBD1 or TRBD2 may be the D gene (5 bases each). V was shortened by 5 bases and J by 0 bases, with 24 bases between the two germline ends. Per the germline V gene, CDR1 is SGDLS and CDR2 is YYNGEE. This CDR3 is 18 amino acids long. CDR3 nucleotide sequence: TGTGCCAGCAGTCAAGGGGTTGGGACGGGACCCCACTCCTACGAGCAGTACTTC. Translating gives CASSQGVGTGPHSYEQYF.

The J gene is TRBJ1-5, the V gene TRBV2, with D possibly being TRBD1 (5 bases). The CDR3 covers 13 residues. Germline V CDR1 and CDR2: SNHLY, FYNNEI. The V end lost 8 bases, the J end lost 2 bases, and 10 bases lay between the germline ends. The CDR3 loop is CASRGDGNQPQHF. The CDR3 DNA reads as TGTGCCAGCCGAGGGGATGGCAATCAGCCCCAGCATTTT.

The rearrangement joins TRBV11-2 to TRBJ1-5; 8 nucleotides align to TRBD1. The CDR3 runs to 13 residues. After removal of 5 bases from V and 7 bases from J, the junction contained 4 bases not matched to a gene. Germline assignment: CDR1 SGHAT and CDR2 FQNNGV. For the CDR3, the DNA is TGTGCCAGCAGCCCCGACAGGGGCCAGCCCCAGCATTTT. As protein: CASSPDRGQPQHF.

With respect to this clone: A far larger clone lies a single base away; this is likely a read error. Written as DNA, the CDR3 is TGCGCCAGCAGCCATGAGGACAGGGGGTCTTACAAGCAGTACTTC. Its translation is CASSHEDRGSYKQYF. The chain carries TRBV4-1 and TRBJ2-7, with 10 bases identical to TRBD1. With 3 bases clipped from V and 8 bases from J, the junction kept 10 bases outside the gene matches. Germline values: CDR1 MGHRA, CDR2 YSYEKL. There are 15 residues in the CDR3.

This clone came up a few times. This sequence joins TRBV6-5 and TRBJ1-1, with D possibly being TRBD1 (5 bases). This CDR3 is built from 13 residues. V was cut by 8 bases and J by 5 bases, with 15 bases left in between. Per the germline V gene, CDR1 is MNHEY and CDR2 is SVGAGI. CDR3 nucleotides: TGTGCCAGCTGGGGCAGGGTAGAGACTGAAGCTTTCTTT. Residues: CASWGRVETEAFF.

J is TRBJ2-7 and V is TRBV28; 8 nucleotides match TRBD2. After removal of 6 bases from V and 4 bases from J, the junction contained 8 bases not matched to a gene. This CDR3 region has 14 residues. Germline V CDR1 and CDR2: MDHEN, SYDVKM. The CDR3 DNA reads TGTGCCAGCAGCGGGGGGGGACCAACATACGAGCAGTACTTC. It translates to CASSGGGPTYEQYF.

The chain employs TRBV18 and TRBJ1-4; D may be TRBD1 (6 bases). Germline V gene sequence: CDR1 KGHSH, CDR2 LQKENI. This CDR3 has 14 residues. Trimming left V 0 bases short and J 8 bases short, with 10 bases between. CDR3 region: CASSPPSGDEKLFF. The CDR3 nucleotides are TGTGCCAGCTCACCACCCTCAGGGGACGAAAAACTGTTTTTT.

The genes are TRBV7-9 and TRBJ1-1, with 9 bases lining up with TRBD1. In germline, CDR1 is SEHNR, CDR2 FQNEAQ (reference sequence). The CDR3 length is 15 residues. Trimming at V came to 5 bases and at J to 5 bases, leaving 9 bases not matched to a gene. The CDR3 loop is CASSKTGGMGTEAFF. CDR3 coding DNA: TGTGCCAGCAGCAAGACAGGGGGAATGGGGACTGAAGCTTTCTTT.

There are many counts of this clone. J is TRBJ2-1 and V is TRBV6-1, with TRBD2 matching over 7 bases. Trimming took 2 bases from V and 5 from J; bases not matched to a gene: 9. This CDR3 region has 16 residues. Per germline, CDR1 MNHNS and CDR2 SASEGT. This chain's CDR3 is CASSESAGRGDNEQFF. In nucleotides, the CDR3 is TGTGCCAGCAGTGAATCCGCAGGGAGGGGAGACAATGAGCAGTTCTTC.

The genes are TRBV5-1 and TRBJ1-5; D remains unclear. Per the germline V gene, CDR1 is SGHRS and CDR2 is YFSETQ. This CDR3 is built from 17 residues. V lost 0 bases and J lost 0, with 13 bases in between. The CDR3 region is CASSLGRPSNSNQPQHF. CDR3 bases: TGCGCCAGCAGCTTGGGTCGGCCGTCCAATAGCAATCAGCCCCAGCATTTT. The whole variable domain, remainder taken from reference TRBV5-1 and TRBJ1-5, is KAGVTQTPRYLIKTRGQQVTLSCSPISGHRSVSWYQQTPGQGLQFLFEYFSETQRNKGNFPGRFSGRQFSNSRSEMNVSTLELGDSALYLCASSLGRPSNSNQPQHFGDGTRLSIL.

The rearrangement uses TRBV6-4 and TRBJ1-1, with D unresolved. Germline V gives CDR1 MRHNA, CDR2 SNTAGT. V was shortened by 3 bases and J by 0 bases, with 8 bases between the two germline ends. The CDR3 covers 14 residues. DNA for the CDR3: TGTGCCAGCAGTGATTCGGGATTGAACACTGAAGCTTTCTTT. This encodes CASSDSGLNTEAFF.

V gene TRBV7-2 combines with J gene TRBJ2-7, with 9 bases aligning to TRBD2. Germline V CDR1 and CDR2: SGHTA, FQGNSA. There are 16 residues in the CDR3. Losses at the gene ends were 1 base for V and 5 bases for J; bases not matched to a gene: 9. CDR3 nucleotides: TGTGCCAGCAGCTTAGAGGTTAGCGGGAGAACCAACGAGCAGTACTTC. Translation: CASSLEVSGRTNEQYF.

The chain joins TRBV29-1 to TRBJ2-2, with 13 nucleotides matching TRBD2. CDR1 SQVTM and CDR2 ANQGSEA come from the germline V gene. V lost 4 bases to trimming and J lost 4 bases; unmatched junction nucleotides: 9. CDR3 length: 17 residues. CDR3 amino acids: CSVAGLAGVLGTGELFF. DNA of the CDR3: TGCAGCGTTGCCGGACTAGCGGGAGTGTTAGGCACCGGGGAGCTGTTTTTT.

This clone has just a few counts. The J gene is TRBJ1-5, the V gene TRBV19; 7 nucleotides agree with TRBD1. The CDR3 contains 15 residues. Germline values: CDR1 LNHDA, CDR2 SQIVND (reference sequence). J gave up 7 bases and V 0 bases, and 6 bases lay outside the gene matches. The chain's CDR3 is CASSIDEGARQPQHF. CDR3 sequence (DNA): TGTGCCAGTAGTATAGATGAGGGGGCGAGACAGCCCCAGCATTTT.

This clone was picked up a small number of times. A much larger clone differs from this one at a single base, so this may be a read error. The chain joins TRBV30 to TRBJ1-1; 8 bases fit TRBD1. The length of the CDR3 is 12 residues. Germline assignment: CDR1 GTSNPN and CDR2 SVGIG (reference sequence). CDR3 protein: CASDRVRTEVFF. The DNA for the CDR3 is TGTGCCTCGGACAGGGTCCGAACTGAAGTTTTCTTT.

The chain uses TRBV5-1 and TRBJ2-5; D remains ambiguous. Germline-derived CDR1 and CDR2 are SGHRS and YFSETQ. CDR3 length: 13 residues. Between the trimmed V and J ends, which lost 0 bases and 4 bases, there was a span of 7 bases. The CDR3 DNA is TGCGCCAGCAGCTTGGGTTCGGGAGAGACCCAGTACTTC. It specifies CASSLGSGETQYF.

The genes are TRBV18 and TRBJ2-2, with 12 bases matching TRBD2. There are 18 residues in the CDR3. Unmatched junction bases numbered 8, after V lost 2 bases and J lost 4 bases. Germline V gene sequence: CDR1 KGHSH, CDR2 LQKENI. The CDR3 coding sequence is TGTGCCAGCTCACCATATACCGGACTAGCGGGACTCACCGGGGAGCTGTTTTTT. Its protein product is CASSPYTGLAGLTGELFF.

The DNA for the CDR3 is TGTGCCAGCAGTTACTCTTCAGGTTACTCCTACGAGCAGTACTTC. Amino acids: CASSYSSGYSYEQYF. This sequence joins TRBV6-5 and TRBJ2-7; no clear D. Per the germline V gene, CDR1 is MNHEY and CDR2 is SVGAGI. The germline V and J ends were trimmed by 0 bases and 0 bases, with 9 bases remaining between them. The CDR3 extends over 15 amino acids.

As to this clone: This probably arose from a read error, given a far larger clone one base away. Other nucleotide sequences in the sample specify the same CDR3. J is TRBJ2-3 and V is TRBV30; TRBD2 matches 10 bases. V lost 3 bases to trimming and J lost 3 bases; unmatched junction nucleotides: 6. Germline-derived CDR1 and CDR2 are GTSNPN and SVGIG (reference sequence). This CDR3 comprises 15 residues. CDR3 DNA: TGTGCCTGGAGCGAACTAGCGGGACTTACAGATACGCAGTATTTT. The encoded protein is CAWSELAGLTDTQYF.

The V gene is TRBV28, the J gene TRBJ2-3; D tentatively fits TRBD1 or TRBD2 (5 bases each). Germline CDR1 and CDR2: MDHEN and SYDVKM. This CDR3 is 15 amino acids long. V was shortened by 3 bases and J by 2 bases, with 12 bases between the two germline ends. The chain's CDR3 is CASSFMGVNTDTQYF. In DNA, the CDR3 is TGTGCCAGCAGTTTTATGGGGGTCAACACAGATACGCAGTATTTT.

The sample holds a few counts of this clone. The chain is built from TRBV19 and TRBJ2-1, with 12 bases aligning to TRBD2. Trimming took 6 bases from V and 6 from J; bases not matched to a gene: 6. The CDR3 is 15 residues long. The germline gives CDR1 LNHDA, CDR2 SQIVND (reference sequence). For the CDR3, the DNA is TGTGCCAGTAGCAGACTAGCGGGAGCGTCCAATGAGCAGTTCTTC. Protein sequence: CASSRLAGASNEQFF. The variable domain in full, with the rest retrieved from reference TRBV19 and TRBJ2-1, is DGGITQSPKYLFRKEGQNVTLSCEQNLNHDAMYWYRQDPGQGLRLIYYSQIVNDFQKGDIAEGYSVSREKKESFPLTVTSAQKNPTAFYLCASSRLAGASNEQFFGPGTRLTVL.

The chain employs TRBV28 and TRBJ1-4; D is unresolved. With 4 bases removed from V and 5 bases from J, the gap between germline ends came to 8 bases. From germline, CDR1 is MDHEN and CDR2 SYDVKM. The CDR3 spans 13 residues. The CDR3 protein is CASSSAANEKLFF. The CDR3 nucleotides read TGTGCCAGCAGTTCGGCGGCCAATGAAAAACTGTTTTTT. Supplemented by reference TRBV28 and TRBJ1-4, the full variable domain reads DVKVTQSSRYLVKRTGEKVFLECVQDMDHENMFWYRQDPGLGLRLIYFSYDVKMKEKGDIPEGYSVSREKKERFSLILESASTNQTSMYLCASSSAANEKLFFGSGTQLSVL.

This clone was seen once. This sequence joins TRBV28 and TRBJ2-5; TRBD2 matches 9 bases. The CDR3 runs to 13 residues. The trim removed 3 bases at V and 13 bases at J, leaving 9 bases unmatched. The germline V gene encodes CDR1 MDHEN and CDR2 SYDVKM. CDR3: CASSLGSGRGWYF. CDR3 DNA sequence: TGTGCCAGCAGTTTGGGTAGCGGGAGAGGATGGTACTTC.

The chain employs TRBV11-3 and TRBJ2-7; 7 bases map to TRBD2. Germline V gives CDR1 SGHNT, CDR2 YENEEA. The CDR3 runs 15 residues. V was pared by 5 bases and J by 3 bases, with 10 bases of the junction left unmatched. The CDR3 sequence: CASSPGAGGGYEQYF. CDR3 bases: TGTGCCAGCAGCCCCGGGGCCGGCGGGGGCTACGAGCAGTACTTC.

The chain uses TRBV5-1 and TRBJ2-1; a weak D match, TRBD2 (6 bases). Germline V CDR1 and CDR2: SGHRS, YFSETQ. The CDR3 runs 13 residues. Trimming cost V 6 bases and J 8 bases, with 15 bases left between them. CDR3 residues: CASTTAASDEQFF. CDR3 DNA sequence: TGCGCCAGCACCACCGCGGCTAGCGATGAGCAGTTCTTC.